This entry is about one TCR beta chain. This sample was included in a study of control samples from healthy donors and cancer patients. Clones were read by immunoSEQ multiplex PCR, and TCRdb kept only the in-frame ones, dropping some. The sample contains 180,000 or so clones, 75% to 95% of which appear only once. CDR3 length: 10 amino acids. Germline lookup yields CDR1 DFQATT and CDR2 SNEGSKA (reference sequence). This receptor was identified in a woman aged 25 to 39 in good health. This rearrangement joins TRBV20-1 to TRBJ2-3, with 7 bases that match TRBD2. The specimen was blood. CDR3: CSGGWDTQYF. In DNA, the CDR3 is TGCAGCGGGGGGTGGGATACGCAGTATTTT.